One sample yielded the 11 T cell receptor beta chains listed below, sequenced in a study of metastatic and nonmetastatic thyroid tumors. Thyroid surgery was preceded by no treatment in any patient. TCRdb re-called the PCR reads with MiXCR. This table has around 30,000 clones, approximately 15% appearing once. Source material: blood. These TCRs come from a female donor with papillary thyroid cancer or a benign thyroid nodule (not recorded which). Some clones in this sample may be carry-over from other donors' samples.

Ten or more counts support this clone. Different DNA sequences within this sample yield the same CDR3. The chain combines TRBV12-5 with TRBJ2-2; D call uncertain. V was pared by 0 bases and J by 6 bases, with 2 bases between. Germline lookup yields CDR1 LGHNT and CDR2 FRNRAP. The CDR3 is 12 residues long. In DNA form, the CDR3 reads TGTGCTAGTGGTTTGGTCCCCGGGGAGCTGTTTTTT. This gives the protein CASGLVPGELFF.

This clone was counted many times. The J gene is TRBJ2-5, the V gene TRBV4-2; D call uncertain. V lost 0 bases, J lost 8 bases, and 10 bases lay in between. Germline assignment: CDR1 LGHNA and CDR2 YNFKEQ. The CDR3 covers 13 residues. CDR3 loop: CASSQDGIPTQYF. The CDR3 DNA reads TGTGCCAGCAGCCAAGATGGAATCCCAACCCAGTACTTC.

Many counts were recorded for this clone. V gene TRBV5-1 combines with J gene TRBJ1-4; tentative D call: TRBD1 (5 bases). This CDR3 contains 14 residues. Per the germline V gene, CDR1 is SGHRS and CDR2 is YFSETQ. Trimming stripped 4 bases from V and 7 bases from J, with 14 bases between. CDR3 sequence: CASSPVAGGEKLFF. The CDR3, as DNA: TGCGCCAGCAGCCCCGTTGCGGGGGGTGAAAAACTGTTTTTT.

J is TRBJ1-6 and V is TRBV18; D gene ambiguous. This CDR3 comprises 13 residues. Germline CDR1 and CDR2: KGHSH and LQKENI. Trimming pared 3 bases from V and 14 bases from J, leaving 14 bases between. CDR3 region: CASSPGPTRALHF. Written as DNA, the CDR3 is TGTGCCAGCTCACCTGGCCCAACTCGAGCCCTCCACTTT. Using reference TRBV18 and TRBJ1-6 for the parts outside the CDR3, the full variable domain is NAGVMQNPRHLVRRRGQEARLRCSPMKGHSHVYWYRQLPEEGLKFMVYLQKENIIDESGMPKERFSAEFPKEGPSILRIQQVVRGDSAAYFCASSPGPTRALHFGNGTRLTVT.

This clone has just a few counts. The chain employs TRBV5-1 and TRBJ2-5; D possibly matches TRBD1 or TRBD2 (6 bases each). V dropped 3 bases and J dropped 2 bases, with 14 bases sitting between them. Looked up from germline, CDR1 is SGHRS and CDR2 is YFSETQ. The CDR3 consists of 15 residues. DNA of the CDR3: TGCGCCAGCAGCTCGGGGGCGGGGTTTCAAGAGACCCAGTACTTC. It codes for CASSSGAGFQETQYF.

This clone was observed at least ten times. The chain combines TRBV6-1 with TRBJ2-3; a weak D match, TRBD1 (5 bases). Germline lookup yields CDR1 MNHNS and CDR2 SASEGT. V was shortened by 7 bases and J by 1 base, with 15 bases between the two germline ends. This CDR3 is built from 15 residues. The CDR3 region is CASMDGPRGTDTQYF. The CDR3 region has the DNA TGTGCCAGCATGGACGGGCCCAGGGGCACAGATACGCAGTATTTT.

This clone has a count of ten or more. J is TRBJ2-7 and V is TRBV20-1; the D is unclear. This CDR3 comprises 11 residues. V dropped 4 bases and J dropped 6 bases, with 10 bases sitting between them. CDR1 and CDR2 (germline): DFQATT, SNEGSKA (reference sequence). The CDR3, as DNA: TGCAGTGCTAAGACCCCGGCCGAGCAGTACTTC. Its protein product is CSAKTPAEQYF.

Sample share makes this clone medium-sized. The genes are TRBV5-1 and TRBJ2-7, with 7 bases matching TRBD1. The V gene's germline CDR1 is SGHRS and CDR2 YFSETQ. The ends lost 0 bases at V and 7 bases at J; junction bases unmatched: 4. CDR3 length equals 13 residues. The CDR3 region has the DNA TGCGCCAGCAGCTTGGGACAGGGCTGGGAGCAGTACTTC. Protein sequence: CASSLGQGWEQYF.

By sample fraction, this clone is medium-sized. The chain links TRBV29-1 to TRBJ1-1, with TRBD1 identical over 7 bases. After removal of 0 bases from V and 1 base from J, the junction contained 14 bases not matched to a gene. CDR3 length: 18 amino acids. Germline CDR1 and CDR2: SQVTM and ANQGSEA. The CDR3, as DNA: TGCAGCGTTGAAGATTCTTCCTACAGGGGAAGGACGAACACTGAAGCTTTCTTT. Protein sequence: CSVEDSSYRGRTNTEAFF.

Points on this clone: One base away lies a much larger clone, so this may be a sequencing read error. The chain combines TRBV20-1 with TRBJ2-3; D uncertain. With 1 base removed from V and 4 bases from J, the gap between germline ends came to 6 bases. The V gene's germline CDR1 is DFQATT and CDR2 SNEGSKA (reference sequence). CDR3 length equals 12 residues. The CDR3 sequence is CSARVLSDTQYF. The CDR3 DNA is TGCAGTGCTAGAGTTCTGTCAGATACGCAGTATTTT.

The J gene is TRBJ1-2, the V gene TRBV7-9; D perhaps matches TRBD1 (5 bases). The CDR3 totals 15 residues. V was cut by 4 bases and J by 5 bases, with 17 bases left in between. Germline loops: CDR1 SEHNR, CDR2 FQNEAQ (reference sequence). CDR3: CASSCRERDPYGYTF. As DNA, the CDR3 is TGTGCCAGCAGCTGCCGGGAAAGGGACCCGTATGGCTACACCTTC.